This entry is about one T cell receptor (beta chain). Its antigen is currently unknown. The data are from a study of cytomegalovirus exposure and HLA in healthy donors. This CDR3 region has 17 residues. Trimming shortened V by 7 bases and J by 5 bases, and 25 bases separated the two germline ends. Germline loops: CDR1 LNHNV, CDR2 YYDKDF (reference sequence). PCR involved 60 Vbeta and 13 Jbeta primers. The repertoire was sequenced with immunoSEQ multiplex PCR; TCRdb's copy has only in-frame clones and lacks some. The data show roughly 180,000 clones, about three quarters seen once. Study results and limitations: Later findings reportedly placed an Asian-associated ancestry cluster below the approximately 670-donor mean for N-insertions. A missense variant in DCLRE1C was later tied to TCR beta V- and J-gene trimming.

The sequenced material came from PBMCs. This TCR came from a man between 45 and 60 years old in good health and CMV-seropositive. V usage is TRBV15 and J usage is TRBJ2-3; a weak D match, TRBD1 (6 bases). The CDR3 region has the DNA TGTGCCACCACCAAAGGGGGTGTCGGCCGGGATAGAGATACGCAGTATTTT. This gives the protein CATTKGGVGRDRDTQYF.